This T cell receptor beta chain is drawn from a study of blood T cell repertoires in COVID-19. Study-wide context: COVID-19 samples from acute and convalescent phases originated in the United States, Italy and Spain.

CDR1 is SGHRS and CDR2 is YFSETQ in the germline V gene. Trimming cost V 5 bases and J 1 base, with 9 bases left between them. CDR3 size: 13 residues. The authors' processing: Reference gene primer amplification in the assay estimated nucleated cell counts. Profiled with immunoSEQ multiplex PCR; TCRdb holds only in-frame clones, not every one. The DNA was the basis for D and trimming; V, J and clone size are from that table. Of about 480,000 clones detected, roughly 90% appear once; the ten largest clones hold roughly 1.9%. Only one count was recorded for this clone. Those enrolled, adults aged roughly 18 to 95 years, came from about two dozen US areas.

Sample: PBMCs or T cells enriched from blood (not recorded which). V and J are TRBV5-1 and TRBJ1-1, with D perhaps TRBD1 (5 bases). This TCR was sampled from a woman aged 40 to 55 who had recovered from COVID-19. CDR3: CASRQASNTEAFF. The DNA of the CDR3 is TGCGCCAGCAGACAGGCCTCGAACACTGAAGCTTTCTTT. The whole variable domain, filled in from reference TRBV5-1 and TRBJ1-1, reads KAGVTQTPRYLIKTRGQQVTLSCSPISGHRSVSWYQQTPGQGLQFLFEYFSETQRNKGNFPGRFSGRQFSNSRSEMNVSTLELGDSALYLCASRQASNTEAFFGQGTRLTVV.